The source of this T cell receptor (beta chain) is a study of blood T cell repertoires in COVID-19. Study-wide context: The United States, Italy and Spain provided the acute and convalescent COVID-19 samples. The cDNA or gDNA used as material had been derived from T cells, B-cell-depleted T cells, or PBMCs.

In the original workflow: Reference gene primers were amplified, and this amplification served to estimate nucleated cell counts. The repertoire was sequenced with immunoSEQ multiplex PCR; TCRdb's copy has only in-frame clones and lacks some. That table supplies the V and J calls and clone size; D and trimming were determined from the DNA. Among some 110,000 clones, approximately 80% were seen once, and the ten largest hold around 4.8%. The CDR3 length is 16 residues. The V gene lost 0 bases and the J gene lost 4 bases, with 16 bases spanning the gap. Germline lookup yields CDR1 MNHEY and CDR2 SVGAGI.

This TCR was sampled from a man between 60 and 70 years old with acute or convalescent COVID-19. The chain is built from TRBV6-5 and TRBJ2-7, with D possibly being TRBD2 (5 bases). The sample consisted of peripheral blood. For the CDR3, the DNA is TGTGCCAGCAGTTACTCGATCCCCGGGATAGGATACGAGCAGTACTTC. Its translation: CASSYSIPGIGYEQYF.